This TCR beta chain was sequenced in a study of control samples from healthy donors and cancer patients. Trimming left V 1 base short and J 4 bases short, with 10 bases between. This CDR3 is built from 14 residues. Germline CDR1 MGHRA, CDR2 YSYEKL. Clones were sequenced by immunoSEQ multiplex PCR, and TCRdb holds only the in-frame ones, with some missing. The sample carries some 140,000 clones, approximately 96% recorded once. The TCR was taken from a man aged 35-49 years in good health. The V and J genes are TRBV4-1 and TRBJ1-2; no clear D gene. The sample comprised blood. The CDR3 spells CASSQGVVGYGYTF. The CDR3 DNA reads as TGCGCCAGCAGCCAAGGAGTTGTAGGCTATGGCTACACCTTC.